The 2 T cell receptor beta chains below all came from one sample that was sequenced in a study of blood T cell repertoires in COVID-19. Data came from immunoSEQ multiplex PCR; TCRdb stores just in-frame clones and leaves some out. The sample carries 300,000 or so clones, 75% to 95% recorded once. Material: PBMCs or T cells enriched from blood (not recorded which). These receptors came from a woman aged 25 to 45 who had recovered from COVID-19.

The V and J genes are TRBV29-1 and TRBJ1-3, with D hard to call. The CDR3 is 11 amino acids. Germline lookup yields CDR1 SQVTM and CDR2 ANQGSEA. V was clipped by 6 bases and J by 3 bases, with 6 bases between them. Here the CDR3 reads CSVSHGNTIYF. In DNA form, the CDR3 reads TGCAGCGTCAGTCATGGAAACACCATATATTTT.

The chain is built from TRBV21-1 and TRBJ1-3; TRBD1, the D gene given by the table, was not confirmed from the DNA. TRBV21-1 is described as a pseudogene. CDR3 size: 16 residues. The CDR3 bases are TGTGCCAGCAGCAAAACAACGACAGGGGAAGGAAACACCATATATTTT. Protein: CASSKTTTGEGNTIYF.